A selection of T cell receptor beta chains follows, all from one sample in a study of T cells after somatic rescue of genetic block. Repertoires were generated with immunoSEQ multiplex PCR, while TCRdb's copy carries only in-frame clones and drops some. The sample lists 80,000 to 100,000 clones, 75% to 90% occurring once. Sequenced input: peripheral blood mononuclear cells (PBMCs). The receptor source for this set is a woman younger than 30. The CDR3 runs from the conserved cysteine through the conserved F or W. Each record gives: V gene, clone size, CDR3 length, J gene, D gene, CDR3 protein, CDR3 DNA. A D gene is named only where the DNA matches it firmly. Not all rows give a size; the values are once, few, many and, for expanded clones, a class.

TRBV29-1	once	13	TRBJ1-2	NA	CSVPQDALWGYTF	TGCAGCGTTCCCCAGGACGCCCTATGGGGCTACACCTTC
TRBV6-4	NA	13	TRBJ2-1	NA	CASSSGSYNEQFF	TGTGCCAGCAGTAGCGGCTCCTACAATGAGCAGTTCTTC
TRBV29-1	once	13	TRBJ2-3	NA	CSATTRRADTQYF	TGCAGCGCCACTACCCGTCGGGCAGATACGCAGTATTTT
TRBV28	NA	14	TRBJ1-1	TRBD1	CASSAYRGDTEAFF	TGTGCCAGCAGTGCATACAGGGGTGACACTGAAGCTTTCTTT
TRBV11-1	NA	17	TRBJ1-1	TRBD1	CASSRSGTGILNTEAFF	TGTGCCAGCAGCCGCTCCGGGACAGGGATACTGAACACTGAAGCTTTCTTT
TRBV6-6	NA	16	TRBJ2-6	NA	CASSYDQSSGANVLTF	TGTGCCAGCAGTTACGATCAGAGCTCTGGGGCCAACGTCCTGACTTTC
TRBV15	NA	18	TRBJ2-5	TRBD2	CATSRDAGLAGDPETQYF	TGTGCCACCAGCAGAGACGCGGGACTAGCGGGAGATCCGGAGACCCAGTACTTC
TRBV19	NA	16	TRBJ2-7	NA	CASSDNGVASSYGQYF	TGTGCCAGTAGTGATAATGGGGTCGCCAGCTCCTACGGGCAGTACTTC
TRBV11-2	NA	13	TRBJ2-7	NA	CASSWGQPNEQYF	TGTGCCAGCAGCTGGGGCCAACCCAACGAGCAGTACTTC
TRBV19	NA	16	TRBJ2-7	NA	CASSPPVSQTSYEQYF	TGTGCCAGTAGTCCCCCGGTGAGTCAAACCTCCTACGAGCAGTACTTC
TRBV7-9	NA	16	TRBJ2-7	NA	CASSPPTGAGSYEQYF	TGTGCCAGCAGCCCCCCGACAGGAGCGGGGTCCTACGAGCAGTACTTC
TRBV5-5	NA	15	TRBJ2-5	NA	CASSLGPGVLETQYF	TGTGCCAGCAGCTTGGGGCCAGGGGTTTTGGAGACCCAGTACTTC
TRBV29-1	NA	14	TRBJ1-3	NA	CSAGEGVLGNTIYF	TGCAGCGCAGGGGAGGGGGTTCTTGGAAACACCATATATTTT
TRBV28	NA	16	TRBJ2-7	NA	CASSPNLWGAPIWQYF	TGTGCCAGCAGTCCTAACCTCTGGGGGGCGCCGATCTGGCAGTACTTC
TRBV5-4	NA	15	TRBJ2-5	TRBD2	CASSLTSGPQETQYF	TGTGCCAGCAGCTTGACTAGCGGACCCCAAGAGACCCAGTACTTC
TRBV30	once	11	TRBJ2-1	NA	CAWDSHNEQFF	TGTGCCTGGGACAGCCACAATGAGCAGTTCTTC
TRBV18	NA	13	TRBJ2-7	TRBD1	CASSPTGGPEQYF	TGTGCCAGCTCGCCGACAGGGGGCCCCGAGCAGTACTTC
TRBV10-1	NA	12	TRBJ1-2	NA	CASSPDDYGYTF	TGCGCCAGCAGTCCAGACGACTATGGCTACACCTTC
TRBV6-5	NA	16	TRBJ2-7	NA	CASSYSSGIRHYEQYF	TGTGCCAGCAGTTACTCCTCAGGGATACGACACTACGAGCAGTACTTC